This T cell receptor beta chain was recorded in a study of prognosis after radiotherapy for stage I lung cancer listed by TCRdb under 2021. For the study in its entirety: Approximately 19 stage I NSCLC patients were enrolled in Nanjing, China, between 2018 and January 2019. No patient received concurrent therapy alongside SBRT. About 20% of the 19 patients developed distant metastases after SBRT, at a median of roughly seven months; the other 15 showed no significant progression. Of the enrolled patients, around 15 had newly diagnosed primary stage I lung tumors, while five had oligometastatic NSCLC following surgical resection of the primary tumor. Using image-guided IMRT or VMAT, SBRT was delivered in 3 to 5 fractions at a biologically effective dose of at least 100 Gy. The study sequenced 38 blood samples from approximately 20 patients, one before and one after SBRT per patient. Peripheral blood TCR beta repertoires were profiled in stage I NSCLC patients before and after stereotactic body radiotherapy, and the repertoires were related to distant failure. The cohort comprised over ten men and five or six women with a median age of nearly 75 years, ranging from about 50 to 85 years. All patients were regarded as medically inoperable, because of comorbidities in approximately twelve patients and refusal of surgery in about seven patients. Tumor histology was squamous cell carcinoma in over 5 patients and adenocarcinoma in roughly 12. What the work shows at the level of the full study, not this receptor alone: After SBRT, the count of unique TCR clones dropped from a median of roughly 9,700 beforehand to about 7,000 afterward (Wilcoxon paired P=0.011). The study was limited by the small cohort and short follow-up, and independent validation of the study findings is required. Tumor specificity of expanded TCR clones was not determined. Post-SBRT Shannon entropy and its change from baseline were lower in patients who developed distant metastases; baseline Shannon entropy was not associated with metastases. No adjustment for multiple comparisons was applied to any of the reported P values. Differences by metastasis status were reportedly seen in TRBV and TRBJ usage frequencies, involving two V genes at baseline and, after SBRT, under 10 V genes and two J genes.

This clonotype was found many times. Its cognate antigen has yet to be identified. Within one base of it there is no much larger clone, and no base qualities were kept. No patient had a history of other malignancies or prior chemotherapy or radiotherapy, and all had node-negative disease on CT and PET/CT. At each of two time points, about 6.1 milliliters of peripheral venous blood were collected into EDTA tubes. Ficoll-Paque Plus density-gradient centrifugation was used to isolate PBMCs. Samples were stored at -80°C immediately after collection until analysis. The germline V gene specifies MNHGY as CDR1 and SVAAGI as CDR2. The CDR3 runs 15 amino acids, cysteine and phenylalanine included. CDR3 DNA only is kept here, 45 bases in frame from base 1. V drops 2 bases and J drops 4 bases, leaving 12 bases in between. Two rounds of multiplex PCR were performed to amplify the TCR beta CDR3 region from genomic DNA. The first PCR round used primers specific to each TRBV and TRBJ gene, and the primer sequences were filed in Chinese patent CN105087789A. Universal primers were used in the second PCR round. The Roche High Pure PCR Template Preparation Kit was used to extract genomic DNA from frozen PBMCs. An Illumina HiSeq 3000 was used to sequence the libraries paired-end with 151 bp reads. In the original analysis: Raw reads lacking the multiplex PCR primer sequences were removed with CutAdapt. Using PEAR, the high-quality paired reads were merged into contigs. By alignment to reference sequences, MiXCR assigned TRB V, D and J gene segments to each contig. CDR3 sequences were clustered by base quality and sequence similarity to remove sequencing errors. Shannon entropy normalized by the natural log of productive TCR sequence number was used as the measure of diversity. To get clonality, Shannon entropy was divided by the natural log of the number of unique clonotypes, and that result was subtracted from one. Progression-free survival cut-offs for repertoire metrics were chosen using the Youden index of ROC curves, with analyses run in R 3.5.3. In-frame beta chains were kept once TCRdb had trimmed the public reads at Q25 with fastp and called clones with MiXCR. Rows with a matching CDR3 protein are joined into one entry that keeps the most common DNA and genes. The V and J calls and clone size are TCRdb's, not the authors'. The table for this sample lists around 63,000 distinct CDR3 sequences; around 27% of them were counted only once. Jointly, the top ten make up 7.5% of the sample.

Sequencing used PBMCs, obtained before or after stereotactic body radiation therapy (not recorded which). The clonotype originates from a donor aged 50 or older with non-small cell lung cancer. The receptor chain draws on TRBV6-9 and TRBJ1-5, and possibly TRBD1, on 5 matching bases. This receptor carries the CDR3 CASSYPGKGNQPQHF. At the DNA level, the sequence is TGTGCCAGCAGTTATCCGGGGAAGGGGAATCAGCCCCAGCATTTT.